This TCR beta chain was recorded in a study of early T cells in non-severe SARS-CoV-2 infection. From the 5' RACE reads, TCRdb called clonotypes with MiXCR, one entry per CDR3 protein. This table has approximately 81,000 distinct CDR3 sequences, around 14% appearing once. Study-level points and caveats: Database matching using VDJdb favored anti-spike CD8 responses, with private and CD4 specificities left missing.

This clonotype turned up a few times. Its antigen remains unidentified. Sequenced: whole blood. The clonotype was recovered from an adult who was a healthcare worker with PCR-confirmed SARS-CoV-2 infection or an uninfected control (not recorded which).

In nucleotides, the CDR3 is TGCAGTGCTCTAAGCGAGGCCTCCTACGAGCAGTACTTC. It translates to CSALSEASYEQYF. The V and J genes are TRBV20-1 and TRBJ2-7; D is uncertain. V was shortened by 5 bases and J by 0 bases, with 11 bases between the two germline ends. Germline values: CDR1 DFQATT, CDR2 SNEGSKA (reference sequence). This CDR3 has 13 residues.